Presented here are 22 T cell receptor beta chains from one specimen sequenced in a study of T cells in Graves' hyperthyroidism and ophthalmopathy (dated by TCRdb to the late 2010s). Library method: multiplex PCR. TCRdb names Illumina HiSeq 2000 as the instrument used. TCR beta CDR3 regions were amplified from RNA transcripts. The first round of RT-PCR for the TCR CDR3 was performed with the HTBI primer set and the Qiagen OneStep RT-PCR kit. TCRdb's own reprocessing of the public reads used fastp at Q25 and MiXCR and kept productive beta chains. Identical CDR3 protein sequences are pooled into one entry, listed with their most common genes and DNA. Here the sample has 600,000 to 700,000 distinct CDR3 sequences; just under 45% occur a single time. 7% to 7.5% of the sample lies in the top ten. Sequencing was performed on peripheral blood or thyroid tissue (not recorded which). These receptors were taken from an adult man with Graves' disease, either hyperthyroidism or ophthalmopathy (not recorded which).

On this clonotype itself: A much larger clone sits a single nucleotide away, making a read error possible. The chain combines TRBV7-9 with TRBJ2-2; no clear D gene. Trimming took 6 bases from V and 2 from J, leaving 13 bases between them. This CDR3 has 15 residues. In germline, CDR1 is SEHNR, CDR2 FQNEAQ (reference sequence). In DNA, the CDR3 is TGTGCCAGCAGTTCAACGGCAGTAAACACCGGGGAGCTGTTTTTT. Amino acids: CASSSTAVNTGELFF.

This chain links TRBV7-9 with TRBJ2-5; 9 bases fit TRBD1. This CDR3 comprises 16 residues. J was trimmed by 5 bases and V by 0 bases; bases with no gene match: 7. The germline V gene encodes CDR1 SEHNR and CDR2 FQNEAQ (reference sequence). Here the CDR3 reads CASSLAQGQGVETQYF. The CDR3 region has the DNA TGTGCCAGCAGCTTAGCACAGGGACAGGGAGTTGAGACCCAGTACTTC.

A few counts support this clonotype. CDR3 amino acids: CASSLETGGYEQYF. CDR3 coding DNA: TGTGCCAGCAGTCTCGAGACAGGGGGGTACGAGCAGTACTTC. This chain connects TRBV7-9 to TRBJ2-7; 9 positions match TRBD1. Germline V gene lookup returns CDR1 SEHNR and CDR2 FQNEAQ (reference sequence). The J segment lost 4 bases and the V segment lost 6 bases, leaving 7 bases of the junction unmatched. The CDR3 covers 14 residues.

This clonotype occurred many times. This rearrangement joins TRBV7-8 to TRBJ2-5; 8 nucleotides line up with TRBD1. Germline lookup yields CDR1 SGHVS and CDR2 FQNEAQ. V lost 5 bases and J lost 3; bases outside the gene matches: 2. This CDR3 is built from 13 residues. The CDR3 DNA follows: TGTGCCAGCAGCCGACAGGGGAAAGAGACCCAGTACTTC. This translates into CASSRQGKETQYF.

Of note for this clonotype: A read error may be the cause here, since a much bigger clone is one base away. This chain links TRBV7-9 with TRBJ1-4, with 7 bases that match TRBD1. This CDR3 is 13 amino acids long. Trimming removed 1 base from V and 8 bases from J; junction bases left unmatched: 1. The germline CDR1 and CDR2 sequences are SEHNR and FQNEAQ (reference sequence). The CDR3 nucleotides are TGTGCCAGCAGCTTAGTGGGACAGGAAAAACTGTTTTTT. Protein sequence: CASSLVGQEKLFF.

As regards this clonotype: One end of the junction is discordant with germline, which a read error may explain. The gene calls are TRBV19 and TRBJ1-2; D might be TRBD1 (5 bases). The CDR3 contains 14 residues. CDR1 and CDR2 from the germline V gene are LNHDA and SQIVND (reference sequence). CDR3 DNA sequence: TGTGACAGTAGTATAGGCGGGGCCTCCTATGGCTACACCTTC. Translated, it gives CDSSIGGASYGYTF.

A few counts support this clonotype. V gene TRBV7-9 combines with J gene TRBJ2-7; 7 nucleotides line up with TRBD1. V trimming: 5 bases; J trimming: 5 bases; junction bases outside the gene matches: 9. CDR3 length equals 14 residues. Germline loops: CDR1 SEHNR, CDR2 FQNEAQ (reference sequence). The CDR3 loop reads CASSQAYRGHEQYF. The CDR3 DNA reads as TGTGCCAGCAGCCAAGCTTACAGGGGCCACGAGCAGTACTTC.

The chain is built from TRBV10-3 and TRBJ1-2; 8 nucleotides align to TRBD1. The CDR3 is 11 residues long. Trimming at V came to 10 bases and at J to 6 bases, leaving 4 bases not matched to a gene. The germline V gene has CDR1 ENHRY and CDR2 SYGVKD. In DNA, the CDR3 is TGTGCCAACGGACAGGGTAATGGCTACACCTTC. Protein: CANGQGNGYTF.

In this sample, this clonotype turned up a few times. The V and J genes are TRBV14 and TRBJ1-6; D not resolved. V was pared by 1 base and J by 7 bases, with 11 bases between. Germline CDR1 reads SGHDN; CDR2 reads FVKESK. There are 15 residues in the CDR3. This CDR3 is CASSQGGLRNSPLHF. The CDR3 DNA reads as TGTGCCAGCAGCCAAGGGGGTCTCAGGAATTCACCCCTCCACTTT.

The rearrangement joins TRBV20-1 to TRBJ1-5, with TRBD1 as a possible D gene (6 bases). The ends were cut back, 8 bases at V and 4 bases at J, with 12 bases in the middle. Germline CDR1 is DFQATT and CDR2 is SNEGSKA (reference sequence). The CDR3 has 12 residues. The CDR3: CSKDSPNQPQHF. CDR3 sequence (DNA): TGCAGTAAGGACAGTCCAAATCAGCCCCAGCATTTT.

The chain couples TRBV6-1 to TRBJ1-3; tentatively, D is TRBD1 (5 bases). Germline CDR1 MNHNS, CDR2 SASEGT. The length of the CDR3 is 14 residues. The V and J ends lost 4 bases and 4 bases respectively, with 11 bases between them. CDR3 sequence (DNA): TGTGCCAGCAGTGCGGGGGTAGGAGGAAACACCATATATTTT. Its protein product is CASSAGVGGNTIYF.

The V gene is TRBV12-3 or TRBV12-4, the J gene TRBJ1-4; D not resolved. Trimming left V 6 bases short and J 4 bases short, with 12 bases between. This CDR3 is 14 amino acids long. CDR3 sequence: CASSHSGLNEKLFF. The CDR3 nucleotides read TGTGCCAGCAGCCACAGCGGCCTTAATGAAAAACTGTTTTTT.

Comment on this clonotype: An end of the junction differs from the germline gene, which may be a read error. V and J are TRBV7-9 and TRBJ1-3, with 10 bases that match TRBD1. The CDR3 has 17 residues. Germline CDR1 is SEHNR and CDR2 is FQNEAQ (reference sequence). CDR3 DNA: TGTGCCAGCATCGAGTGGGACAGGGGCACCTCTGGGAACACCATATATTTT. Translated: CASIEWDRGTSGNTIYF. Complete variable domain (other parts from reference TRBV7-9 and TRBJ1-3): DTGVSQNPRHKITKRGQNVTFRCDPISEHNRLYWYRQTLGQGPEFLTYFQNEAQLEKSRLLSDRFSAERPKGSFSTLEIQRTEQGDSAMYLCASIEWDRGTSGNTIYFGEGSWLTVV.

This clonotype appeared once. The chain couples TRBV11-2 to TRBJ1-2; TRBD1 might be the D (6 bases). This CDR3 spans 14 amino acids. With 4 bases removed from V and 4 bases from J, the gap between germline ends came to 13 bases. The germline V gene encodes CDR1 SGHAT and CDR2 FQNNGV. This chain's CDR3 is CASSYGQLSYGYTF. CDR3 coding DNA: TGTGCCAGCAGCTACGGACAGCTTTCCTATGGCTACACCTTC.

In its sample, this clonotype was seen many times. CDR3 DNA: TGCAGTGCTAGCGACTCGATGCCTACGGATGAAAAACTGTTTTTT. It yields the protein CSASDSMPTDEKLFF. The gene calls are TRBV20-1 and TRBJ1-4, with D hard to call. The V and J ends lost 3 bases and 6 bases respectively, with 17 bases between them. Germline loops: CDR1 DFQATT, CDR2 SNEGSKA (reference sequence). The CDR3 has 15 residues.

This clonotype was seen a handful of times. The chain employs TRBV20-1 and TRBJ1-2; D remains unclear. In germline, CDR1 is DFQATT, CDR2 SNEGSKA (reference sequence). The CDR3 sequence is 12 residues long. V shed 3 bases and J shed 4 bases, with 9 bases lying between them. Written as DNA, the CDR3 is TGCAGTGCTAGGACTGGTGTCTATGGCTACACCTTC. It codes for CSARTGVYGYTF.

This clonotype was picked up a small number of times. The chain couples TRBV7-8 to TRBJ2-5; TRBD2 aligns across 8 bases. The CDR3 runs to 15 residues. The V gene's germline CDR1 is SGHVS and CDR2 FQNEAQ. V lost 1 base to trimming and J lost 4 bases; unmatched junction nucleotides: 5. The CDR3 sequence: CASSLERGGRETQYF. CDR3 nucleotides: TGTGCCAGCAGCTTAGAACGGGGGGGCCGAGAGACCCAGTACTTC.

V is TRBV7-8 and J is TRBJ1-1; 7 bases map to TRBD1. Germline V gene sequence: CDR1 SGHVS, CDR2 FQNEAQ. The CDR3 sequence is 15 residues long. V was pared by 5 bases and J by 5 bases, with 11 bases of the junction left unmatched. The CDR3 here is CASSRPGGGYTEAFF. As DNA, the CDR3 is TGTGCCAGCAGCCGTCCCGGAGGGGGCTATACTGAAGCTTTCTTT. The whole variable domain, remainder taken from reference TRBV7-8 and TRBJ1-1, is GAGVSQSPRYKVAKRGQDVALRCDPISGHVSLFWYQQALGQGPEFLTYFQNEAQLDKSGLPSDRFFAERPEGSVSTLKIQRTQQEDSAVYLCASSRPGGGYTEAFFGQGTRLTVV.

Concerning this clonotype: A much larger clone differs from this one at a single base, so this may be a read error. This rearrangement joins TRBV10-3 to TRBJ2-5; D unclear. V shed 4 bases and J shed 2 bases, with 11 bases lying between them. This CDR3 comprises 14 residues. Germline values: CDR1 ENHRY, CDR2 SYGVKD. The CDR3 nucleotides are TGTGCCATCAGTGGCATTTTAGTTCAAGAGACCCAGTACTTC. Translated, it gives CAISGILVQETQYF.

The CDR3 DNA sequence: TGTGCCAGCAGGGATCTCTCTCTGACAGGGGAGAATGAAAAACTGTTTTTT. This gives the protein CASRDLSLTGENEKLFF. This chain connects TRBV2 to TRBJ1-4; 8 bases match TRBD1. The germline CDR1 and CDR2 sequences are SNHLY and FYNNEI. With 6 bases clipped from V and 5 bases from J, the junction kept 14 bases outside the gene matches. The CDR3 consists of 17 residues.

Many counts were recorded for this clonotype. The CDR3 is CASSTDPSRTEAFF. The DNA of the CDR3 is TGTGCCAGCAGCACCGACCCATCTCGAACTGAAGCTTTCTTT. V is TRBV9 and J is TRBJ1-1; D unclear. Per the germline V gene, CDR1 is SGDLS and CDR2 is YYNGEE. The CDR3 loop spans 14 amino acids. The V end lost 4 bases, the J end lost 5 bases, and 15 bases lay between the germline ends.

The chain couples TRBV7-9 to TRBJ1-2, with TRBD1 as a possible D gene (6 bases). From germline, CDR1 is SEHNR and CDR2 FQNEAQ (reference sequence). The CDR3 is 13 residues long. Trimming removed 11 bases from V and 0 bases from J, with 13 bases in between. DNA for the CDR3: TGTGCCTGGAGTGGGACACCTAACTATGGCTACACCTTC. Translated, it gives CAWSGTPNYGYTF.